This T cell receptor beta chain was retrieved from a study of CD8 T cells in Susac syndrome (dated by TCRdb to the late 2010s). Some background on the complete study: Whether CD8+ T cell activation and differentiation in Susac syndrome was antigen driven was tested using repertoire sequencing. Clonality of the CD8+ T cell repertoire was compared between about a dozen healthy donors, roughly 14 Susac syndrome patients and 15 or so multiple sclerosis patients.

The investigation overall reported the following: The TCR sequencing and HLA analysis was acknowledged to have included a relatively small number of individuals.

Concerning this clonotype: Its binding antigen is unknown. No quality values exist for individual bases; no much larger clone is one base distant.

Peripheral blood CD8+ and CD4+ T cells from healthy donors, Susac syndrome patients and multiple sclerosis patients were profiled using high-throughput TCR beta sequencing. Multiple sclerosis controls were treatment-naive patients with stable or active relapsing-remitting disease fulfilling revised McDonald criteria. Bulk CD8+ and CD4+ T cells were purified magnetically by negative isolation, whereas CD8+ TEMRA cells were enriched by FACS. Blood was drawn into EDTA tubes, processed within 24 hours, and PBMCs were isolated by density gradient centrifugation. PBMCs intended for TCR sequencing were cryopreserved in liquid nitrogen and thawed later in a water bath at 37 degrees C. A purity of at least 90% was achieved for sorted or isolated CD4+, CD8+ and CD8+ TEMRA cells. V is clipped by 1 base and J by 0 bases, and the sequence between their germline boundaries is 9 bases long. The CDR3 starts with the cysteine, ends with the phenylalanine, and has 16 residues. Left in the record is the CDR3 DNA by itself, 48 bases read in frame from the first base.

RNA was extracted using the RNeasy kit, and roughly 0.45 to 1 ug of the RNA was reverse transcribed with random hexamers. The immunoSEQ multiplex PCR assay, covering 54 Vbeta and 13 Jbeta segments, was used to amplify TCR beta CDR3 regions. PCR amplification bias was corrected by using a synthetic template baseline for primer optimization and computational correction. The paper's data handling went like this. Reads were annotated to V, D and J genes according to IMGT and were analyzed with immunoSEQ Analyzer, with only productive sequences retained. Clonality was computed as one minus Shannon entropy normalized by log2 of the number of productive unique sequences. Public and private clones were assessed among the 100 most prevalent clones of each patient and control. A clone was defined as Susac-specific if it was absent from the healthy and MS cohorts, from approximately 980 published viral clones and from other ImmuneACCESS disease sequences. TCRdb itself trimmed the public reads at Q25 with fastp, ran MiXCR and retained productive beta chains. For every CDR3 protein sequence, its rows merge into one entry that carries the most common genes and DNA. TCRdb's processing, not the study's, gives the V and J calls here. Across this sample there are about 430,000 distinct CDR3 sequences, with approximately 85% seen only once. Of the sample, under 0.15% falls within the top ten clones.

Sequencing input: CD8+ T cells from PBMCs. The receptor was isolated from a human donor with multiple sclerosis. The V and J segments used are TRBV12-3 or TRBV12-4 and TRBJ1-4, with the D segment identity uncertain. Read as DNA, the sequence is TGTGCCAGCAGTTTAGACAGCTTTGCAACTAATGAAAAACTGTTTTTT. It encodes CASSLDSFATNEKLFF.